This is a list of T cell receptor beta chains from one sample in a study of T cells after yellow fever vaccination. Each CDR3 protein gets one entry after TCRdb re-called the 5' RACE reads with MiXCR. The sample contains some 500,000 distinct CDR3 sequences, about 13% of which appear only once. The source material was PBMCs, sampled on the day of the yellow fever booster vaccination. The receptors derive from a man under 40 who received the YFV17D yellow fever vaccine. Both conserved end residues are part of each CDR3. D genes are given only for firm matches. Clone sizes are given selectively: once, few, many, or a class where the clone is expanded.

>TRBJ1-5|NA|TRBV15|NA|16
CATSRDIWSPNQPQHF
TGTGCCACCAGCAGAGATATATGGTCCCCCAATCAGCCCCAGCATTTT
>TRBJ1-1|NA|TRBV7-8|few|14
CASSLGRLNTEAFF
TGTGCCAGCAGCTTAGGACGGCTGAACACTGAAGCTTTCTTT
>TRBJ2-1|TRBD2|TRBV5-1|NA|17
CASGKTGGQGSYNEQFF
TGCGCCAGCGGGAAGACGGGAGGGCAGGGCTCCTACAATGAGCAGTTCTTC
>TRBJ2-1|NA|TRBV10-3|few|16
CAISKRGASSYNEQFF
TGTGCCATCAGTAAACGCGGGGCAAGCTCCTACAATGAGCAGTTCTTC
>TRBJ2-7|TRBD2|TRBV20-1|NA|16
CSADPGTSGERVEQYF
TGCAGTGCTGACCCCGGGACTAGTGGGGAGAGGGTCGAGCAGTACTTC
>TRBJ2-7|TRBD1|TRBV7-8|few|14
CASTRQGASYEQYF
TGTGCCAGCACCCGACAGGGGGCTTCCTACGAGCAGTACTTC
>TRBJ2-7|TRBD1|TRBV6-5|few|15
CASSWGDTGGREQYF
TGTGCCAGCAGTTGGGGTGATACAGGGGGCCGGGAGCAGTACTTC
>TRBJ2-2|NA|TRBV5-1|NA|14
CASSFGQNTGELFF
TGCGCCAGCAGCTTCGGACAAAACACCGGGGAGCTGTTTTTT
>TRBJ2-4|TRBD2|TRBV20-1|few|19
CSARDGARASGVAKNIQYF
TGCAGTGCTAGAGATGGCGCAAGGGCTAGCGGGGTAGCCAAAAACATTCAGTACTTC
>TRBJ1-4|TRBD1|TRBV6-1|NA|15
CASSRTDRGREKLFF
TGTGCCAGCAGCCGAACGGACAGGGGGCGCGAAAAACTGTTTTTT
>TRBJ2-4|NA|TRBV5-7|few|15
CASSLAGCGKNIQYF
TGTGCCAGCAGCTTAGCAGGATGTGGCAAAAACATTCAGTACTTC
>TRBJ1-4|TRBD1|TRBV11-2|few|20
CASSLRLKFRDREENEKLFF
TGTGCCAGCAGCCTTAGACTAAAATTCCGGGACAGGGAAGAGAATGAAAAACTGTTTTTT
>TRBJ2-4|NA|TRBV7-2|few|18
CASSLAGGGVLAKNIQYF
TGTGCCAGCAGCTTAGCAGGAGGAGGCGTCCTAGCCAAAAACATTCAGTACTTC
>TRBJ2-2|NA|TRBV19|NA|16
CASSIGRGARSGELFF
TGTGCCAGTAGTATAGGCCGGGGGGCGCGGTCCGGGGAGCTGTTTTTT
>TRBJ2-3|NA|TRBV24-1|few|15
CATSDLSGTTDTQYF
TGTGCCACCAGTGATTTGTCAGGTACCACAGATACGCAGTATTTT
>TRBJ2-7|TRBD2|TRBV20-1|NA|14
CSANTGLAAYEQYF
TGCAGTGCAAACACGGGACTAGCGGCCTACGAGCAGTACTTC
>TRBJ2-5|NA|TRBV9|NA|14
CASSVAVFQETQYF
TGTGCCAGCAGCGTAGCGGTTTTCCAAGAGACCCAGTACTTC
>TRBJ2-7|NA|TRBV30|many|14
CAWAWSGSPYEQYF
TGTGCCTGGGCTTGGTCCGGGTCCCCCTACGAGCAGTACTTC
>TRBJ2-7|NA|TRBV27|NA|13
CASSLSDAAEQYF
TGTGCCAGCAGTTTGTCGGACGCAGCGGAGCAGTACTTC
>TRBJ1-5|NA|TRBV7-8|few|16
CASSLKRRPGEQPQHF
TGTGCCAGCAGCTTAAAACGCAGGCCAGGGGAGCAGCCCCAGCATTTT
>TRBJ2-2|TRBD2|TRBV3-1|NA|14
CASALAVNTGELFF
TGTGCCAGCGCCCTAGCGGTGAACACCGGGGAGCTGTTTTTT
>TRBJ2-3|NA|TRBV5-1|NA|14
CASSSLGSSDTQYF
TGCGCCAGCAGCTCCCTCGGTAGTTCAGATACGCAGTATTTT
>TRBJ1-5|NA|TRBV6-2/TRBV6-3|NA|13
CASSYSAVGTQHF
TGTGCCAGCAGTTACTCAGCTGTTGGGACCCAGCATTTT